These 22 T cell receptor beta chains were sequenced from one sample in a study of tumor and adjacent non-tumor tissue in lung cancer. RNA was extracted from bulk tissue without any cell sorting. The library came from three nested PCR rounds adapted from ARM-PCR protocols. TCRdb re-derived calls from the multiplex PCR reads in MiXCR, one entry per CDR3 protein. Of fewer than 120,000 distinct CDR3 sequences detected, approximately 87% appear once; the ten largest clones hold roughly 20%. Source material: lung tumor tissue. The receptors originated from a man between 65 and 85 years old with non-small cell lung cancer.

Comments on this clonotype: Likely a read error: the CDR3 ends without its conserved phenylalanine or tryptophan. The chain couples TRBV12-3 or TRBV12-4 to TRBJ2-7, with 9 bases fitting TRBD2. The CDR3 is 15 residues long. V lost 1 base and J lost 3; bases outside the gene matches: 4. DNA for the CDR3: TGTGCCAGCAGTTTAGTCTCTAGCGGGAACTACGAGCAGTACTCC. Translating gives CASSLVSSGNYEQYS.

This clonotype was observed once. Likely a read error: the CDR3 ends without its conserved phenylalanine or tryptophan. Because the CDR3's place on the DNA is in doubt, the DNA is left out and the CDR3 is given as listed by TCRdb. J is TRBJ2-3 and V is TRBV11-2; TRBD1 was called by the table and not checked on the DNA. CDR1 is SGHAT, CDR2 FQNNGV, per germline. The CDR3 spans 14 amino acids, including both terminal residues. The CDR3 loop is CASSLTPGSNTWYS.

To note about this clonotype: The junction differs from germline at one of its ends, possibly a read error. The chain is built from TRBV14 and TRBJ2-5; the match to TRBD2 covers 7 bases. The assigned J gene may be wrong: the sequence end matches TRBJ2-1 better. In germline, CDR1 is SGHDN, CDR2 FVKESK. This CDR3 region has 11 residues. The CDR3 is CAGSQAGTQFF. In nucleotides, the CDR3 is TGCGCCGGCAGCCAAGCGGGGACCCAGTTCTTC.

On this clonotype itself: The CDR3 carries no conserved terminal phenylalanine or tryptophan, so it likely arises from a read error. The chain combines TRBV12-3 or TRBV12-4 with TRBJ1-2, with D tentatively TRBD1 (6 bases). The CDR3 is made up of 15 amino acids. V lost 10 bases, J lost 2 bases, and 20 bases lay in between. The DNA of the CDR3 is TGTGCCAACAGCCTAGGGGGGGGCGTCAACTATGGCTACACCTTG. This gives the protein CANSLGGGVNYGYTL.

Of note for this clonotype: Its ends do not fully match the called genes, so a read error is possible. The rearrangement uses TRBV11-3 and TRBJ2-3; D might be TRBD2 (5 bases). The CDR3 extends over 15 amino acids. CDR1 SGHNT and CDR2 YENEEA come from the germline V gene. CDR3 in amino acids: CDSTRREIRTDTQYF. As DNA, the CDR3 is TGTGACAGCACCCGTCGGGAAATAAGGACAGATACGCAGTATTTT.

In regard to this clonotype: At one of its ends the junction is not consistent with the germline gene, which may arise from a read error. The chain is built from TRBV6-6 and TRBJ2-4; 7 bases map to TRBD2. Germline lookup yields CDR1 MNHNY and CDR2 SVGAGI (reference sequence). This CDR3 region has 12 residues. Written as DNA, the CDR3 is TGTGCCAGCAGTGGGACTAAAAACGTTCAGTATTTC. Residues: CASSGTKNVQYF.

Notes on this clonotype: One end of the junction varies from germline; a read error may be responsible. CDR3 protein: CATTTHGELFF. The CDR3 DNA sequence: TGTGCCACGACGACCCACGGGGAGCTGTTCTTT. The rearrangement uses TRBV24-1 and TRBJ2-2, with a possible D match to TRBD2 (5 bases). Germline values: CDR1 KGHDR, CDR2 SFDVKD. The CDR3 sequence is 11 residues long.

With respect to this clonotype: Compared with germline, one end of the junction differs, possibly owing to a read error. The chain employs TRBV20-1 and TRBJ1-1, with a possible D match to TRBD1 (5 bases). The CDR3 runs to 13 residues. Germline CDR1 DFQATT, CDR2 SNEGSKA (reference sequence). CDR3 in DNA: TGCAGAGCTTGGGACTTCTTGAACTCTGAAGCTTTCTTT. As protein: CRAWDFLNSEAFF.

Worth noting for this clonotype: One end of the junction fails to match germline, which may point to a read error. The J gene is TRBJ2-1, the V gene TRBV11-2, with D possibly being TRBD1 (5 bases). The germline V gene encodes CDR1 SGHAT and CDR2 FQNNGV. The CDR3 is 16 residues long. CDR3: CASSSTTGRVVNEQLF. The CDR3 DNA reads TGTGCCAGCAGCTCAACCACGGGCAGGGTGGTCAATGAGCAGCTCTTC.

Concerning this clonotype itself: The conserved phenylalanine or tryptophan is not found at the CDR3 terminus, so this likely reflects a read error. V is TRBV4-1 and J is TRBJ2-3; no firm D call. CDR1 and CDR2 from the germline V gene are MGHRA and YSYEKL. Trimming removed 2 bases from V and 3 bases from J, with 9 bases in between. The CDR3 consists of 14 residues. This chain's CDR3 is CASSQSVSTDTQYS. The CDR3 DNA follows: TGCGCCAGCAGCCAATCTGTCTCTACAGATACGCAGTATTCT.

Note on this clonotype: The junction does not match germline at one end; this may be a read error. The chain is built from TRBV6-1 and TRBJ1-5, with no clear D. The germline CDR1 and CDR2 sequences are MNHNS and SASEGT. The CDR3 covers 14 residues. CDR3: CASSTGISNQSQHF. CDR3 nucleotides: TGTGCCAGCAGCACGGGGATTAGCAATCAGTCCCAGCATTTT.

For this clonotype: A junction boundary mismatches the germline segment, possibly from a read error. The chain carries TRBV11-2 and TRBJ2-7; TRBD2 agrees at 7 bases. The germline V gene encodes CDR1 SGHAT and CDR2 FQNNGV. The CDR3 sequence is 14 residues long. The chain's CDR3 is CASSGVSIRYEQYF. Written as DNA, the CDR3 is TGTGCAAGCAGCGGGGTCAGCATACGCTACGAGCAGTACTTC.

Comment on this clonotype: At one end, the junction sequence differs from germline, possibly due to a read error. The rearrangement joins TRBV28 to TRBJ2-6; tentatively, D is TRBD2 (7 bases). CDR3 size: 17 residues. Germline V gene lookup returns CDR1 MDHEN and CDR2 SYDVKM. The CDR3 loop is CANSLFTGKGGANVPTF. The CDR3 bases are TGTGCCAACAGTTTATTTACAGGGAAAGGGGGGGCCAACGTCCCGACTTTC.

Worth noting for this clonotype: Because it lacks the conserved phenylalanine or tryptophan at the end, this CDR3 is likely a read error. The limits of the CDR3 on the DNA are not certain, so only TCRdb's listed CDR3 is given. J is TRBJ2-1 and V is TRBV6-2 or TRBV6-3. With termini counted, the CDR3 has 13 amino acids. The germline gives CDR1 MNHEY, CDR2 SVGEGT. CDR3 protein: CASNRGGYDEKFL.

In regard to this clonotype: A much larger clone differs from this one at a single base, so this may be a read error. The chain employs TRBV5-1 and TRBJ2-1; 9 nucleotides align to TRBD2. Germline V gene sequence: CDR1 SGHRS, CDR2 YFSETQ. This CDR3 has 15 residues. The CDR3 reads CATSLSGLAGDEQFF. The CDR3 region has the DNA TGCGCCACCAGCTTGTCGGGACTAGCAGGCGATGAGCAGTTCTTC.

About this clonotype itself: The CDR3 does not end in the conserved phenylalanine or tryptophan, so this is likely a read error. The rearrangement uses TRBV5-6 and TRBJ2-5, with D possibly TRBD2 on 6 matching bases. Germline-derived CDR1 and CDR2 are SGHDT and YYEEEE. This CDR3 has 14 residues. The CDR3 loop is CTSSWDFRGETQYL. The CDR3 nucleotides are TGTACCAGCAGCTGGGACTTCAGAGGAGAGACCCAGTACTTA.

Comments on this clonotype: The CDR3 ends on some other residue instead of the conserved phenylalanine or tryptophan, so this is likely a read error. The V and J genes are TRBV12-5 and TRBJ1-1; D remains unclear. From germline, CDR1 is LGHNT and CDR2 FRNRAP. The CDR3 is made up of 11 amino acids. CDR3 in DNA: TGTACTAGTGGTTTGAATACTGAAGCTTTCTTA. Translating gives CTSGLNTEAFL.

This clonotype showed up just once. At one of its ends the junction is not consistent with the germline gene, which may arise from a read error. The V call is TRBV14, the J call TRBJ2-2; 8 bases are a match to TRBD2. This CDR3 comprises 16 residues. Germline assignment: CDR1 SGHDN and CDR2 FVKESK. The CDR3, as DNA: TGTGACTGCAGGCGAACTAGCGGAGCGAACACCAGGGAGCTGTTTTTT. Protein sequence: CDCRRTSGANTRELFF. The full variable domain, completed using reference TRBV14 and TRBJ2-2, is EAGVTQFPSHSVIEKGQTVTLRCDPISGHDNLYWYRRVMGKEIKFLLHFVKESKQDESGMPNNRFLAERTGGTYSTLKVQPAELEDSGVYFCDCRRTSGANTRELFFGEGSRLTVL.

The CDR3 loop is CASSLLSGTGGIRGYTF. In DNA form, the CDR3 reads TGTGCCAGCAGTTTATTATCGGGCACAGGGGGCATTCGTGGATACACCTTC. The chain uses TRBV28 and TRBJ1-2, with TRBD1 matching over 9 bases. With 1 base clipped from V and 11 bases from J, the junction kept 17 bases outside the gene matches. Looked up from germline, CDR1 is MDHEN and CDR2 is SYDVKM. The CDR3 sequence is 17 residues long.

Of note for this clonotype: Here the CDR3 omits its conserved ending phenylalanine or tryptophan, so a read error is the likely source. V usage is TRBV6-1 and J usage is TRBJ2-3, with D tentatively TRBD2 (6 bases). The germline gives CDR1 MNHNS, CDR2 SASEGT. The CDR3 sequence is 15 residues long. The CDR3 region has the DNA TGTGCCAGCAGTACCTCCCGGGGGAGCAAAGATACGCAGTATGTT. This gives the protein CASSTSRGSKDTQYV.

Comment on this clonotype: Mismatch with germline at one junction end may stem from a read error. This chain uses TRBV28 with TRBJ2-5; D is undetermined. This CDR3 is built from 12 residues. Germline CDR1 MDHEN, CDR2 SYDVKM. The CDR3 here is CASSLTKETQCF. The CDR3 DNA reads TGTGCCAGCAGCCTGACGAAAGAGACCCAGTGCTTC.

Notes on this clonotype: Germline and junction disagree at one end, which may indicate a read error. The chain recombines TRBV4-1 with TRBJ1-1; D not resolved. This CDR3 spans 11 amino acids. Germline CDR1 reads MGHRA; CDR2 reads YSYEKL. This chain's CDR3 is CTSSQGGESFF. As DNA, the CDR3 is TGCACCAGCAGCCAAGGTGGGGAATCTTTCTTT.